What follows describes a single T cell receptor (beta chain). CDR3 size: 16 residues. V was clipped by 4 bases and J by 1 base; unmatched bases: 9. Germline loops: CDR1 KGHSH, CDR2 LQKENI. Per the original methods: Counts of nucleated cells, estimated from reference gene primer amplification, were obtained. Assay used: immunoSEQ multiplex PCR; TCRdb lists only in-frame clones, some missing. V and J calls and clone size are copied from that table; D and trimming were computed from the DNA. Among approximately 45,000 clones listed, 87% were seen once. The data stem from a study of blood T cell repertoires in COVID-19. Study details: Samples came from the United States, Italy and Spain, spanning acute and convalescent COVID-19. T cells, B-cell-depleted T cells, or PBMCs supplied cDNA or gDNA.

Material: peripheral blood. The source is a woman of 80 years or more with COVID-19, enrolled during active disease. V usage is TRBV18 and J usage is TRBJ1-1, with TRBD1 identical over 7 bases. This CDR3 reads CASSRDRDKWNTEAFF. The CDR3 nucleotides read TGTGCCAGCTCACGAGACAGGGATAAATGGAACACTGAAGCTTTCTTT. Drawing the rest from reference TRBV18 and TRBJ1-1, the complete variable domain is NAGVMQNPRHLVRRRGQEARLRCSPMKGHSHVYWYRQLPEEGLKFMVYLQKENIIDESGMPKERFSAEFPKEGPSILRIQQVVRGDSAAYFCASSRDRDKWNTEAFFGQGTRLTVV.